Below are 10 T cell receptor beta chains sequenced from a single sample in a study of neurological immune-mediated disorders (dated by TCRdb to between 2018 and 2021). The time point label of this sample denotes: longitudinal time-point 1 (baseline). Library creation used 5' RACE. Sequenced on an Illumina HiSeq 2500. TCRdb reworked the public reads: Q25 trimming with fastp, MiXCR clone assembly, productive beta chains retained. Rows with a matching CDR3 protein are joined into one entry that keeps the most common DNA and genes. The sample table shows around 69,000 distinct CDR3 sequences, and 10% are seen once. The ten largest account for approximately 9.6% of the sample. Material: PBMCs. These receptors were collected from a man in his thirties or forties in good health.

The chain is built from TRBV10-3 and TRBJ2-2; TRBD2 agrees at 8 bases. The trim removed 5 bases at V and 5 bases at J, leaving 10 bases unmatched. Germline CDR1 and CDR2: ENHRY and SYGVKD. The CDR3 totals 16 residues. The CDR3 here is CAISPGGVPGTGELFF. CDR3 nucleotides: TGTGCCATCAGTCCCGGGGGGGTCCCTGGGACCGGGGAGCTGTTTTTT.

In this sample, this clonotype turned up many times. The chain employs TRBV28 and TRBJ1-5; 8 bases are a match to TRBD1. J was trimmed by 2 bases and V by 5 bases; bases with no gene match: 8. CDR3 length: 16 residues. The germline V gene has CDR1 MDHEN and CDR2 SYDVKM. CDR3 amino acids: CASSVTGAFGNQPQHF. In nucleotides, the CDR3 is TGTGCCAGCAGTGTGACAGGGGCTTTTGGCAATCAGCCCCAGCATTTT.

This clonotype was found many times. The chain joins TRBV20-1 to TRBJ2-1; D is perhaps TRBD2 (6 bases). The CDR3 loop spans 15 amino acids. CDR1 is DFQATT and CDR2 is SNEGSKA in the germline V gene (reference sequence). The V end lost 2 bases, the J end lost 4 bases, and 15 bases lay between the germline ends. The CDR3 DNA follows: TGCAGTGCTAGACAAATCAGCGGACTATACAATGAGCAGTTCTTC. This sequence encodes CSARQISGLYNEQFF.

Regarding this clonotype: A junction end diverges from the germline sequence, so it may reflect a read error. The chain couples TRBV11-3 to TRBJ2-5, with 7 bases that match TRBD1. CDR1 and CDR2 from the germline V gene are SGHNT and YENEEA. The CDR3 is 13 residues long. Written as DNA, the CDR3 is TGTGCCAGCAGTCGGGACAGCAGGGAGACGCAGTACTTC. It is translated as CASSRDSRETQYF.

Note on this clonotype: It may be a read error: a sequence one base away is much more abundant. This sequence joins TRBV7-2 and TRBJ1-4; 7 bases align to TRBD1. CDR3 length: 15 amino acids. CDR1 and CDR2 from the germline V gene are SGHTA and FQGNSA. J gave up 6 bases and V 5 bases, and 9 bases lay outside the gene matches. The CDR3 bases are TGTGCCAGCAGCCCAGGACAGGTGTGCTATGAAAAACTGTTTTTT. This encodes CASSPGQVCYEKLFF. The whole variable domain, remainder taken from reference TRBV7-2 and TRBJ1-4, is GAGVSQSPSNKVTEKGKDVELRCDPISGHTALYWYRQSLGQGLEFLIYFQGNSAPDKSGLPSDRFSAERTGGSVSTLTIQRTQQEDSAVYLCASSPGQVCYEKLFFGSGTQLSVL.

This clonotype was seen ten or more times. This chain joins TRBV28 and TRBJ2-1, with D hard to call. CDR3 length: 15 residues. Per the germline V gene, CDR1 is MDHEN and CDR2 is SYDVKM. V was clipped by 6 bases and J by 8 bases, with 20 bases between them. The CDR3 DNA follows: TGTGCCAGCAGGGAAGACGGCCAAACCGTCCATGAGCAGTTCTTC. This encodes CASREDGQTVHEQFF.

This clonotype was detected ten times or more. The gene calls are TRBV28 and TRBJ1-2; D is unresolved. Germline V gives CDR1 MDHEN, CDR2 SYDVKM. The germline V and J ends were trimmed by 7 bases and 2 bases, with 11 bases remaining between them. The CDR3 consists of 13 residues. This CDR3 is CASTQEGNYGYTF. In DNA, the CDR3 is TGTGCCAGCACTCAGGAGGGAAACTATGGCTACACCTTC.

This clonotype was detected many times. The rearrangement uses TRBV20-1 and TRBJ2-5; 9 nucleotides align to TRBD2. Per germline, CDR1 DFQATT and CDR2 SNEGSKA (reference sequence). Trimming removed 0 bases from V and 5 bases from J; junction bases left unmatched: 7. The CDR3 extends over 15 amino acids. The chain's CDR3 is CSARDPSGKRETQYF. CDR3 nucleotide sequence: TGCAGTGCTAGAGACCCTAGCGGGAAACGGGAGACCCAGTACTTC.

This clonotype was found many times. CDR3 residues: CASRAGRGPQETQYF. The CDR3 bases are TGTGCCAGCAGAGCGGGCAGGGGGCCCCAAGAGACCCAGTACTTC. This rearrangement joins TRBV28 to TRBJ2-5; 8 positions match TRBD1. Germline V gene sequence: CDR1 MDHEN, CDR2 SYDVKM. CDR3 length equals 15 residues. Germline trimming cut 6 bases from V and 1 base from J; bases unmatched to any gene: 7. Filled out from reference TRBV28 and TRBJ2-5, the complete variable domain reads DVKVTQSSRYLVKRTGEKVFLECVQDMDHENMFWYRQDPGLGLRLIYFSYDVKMKEKGDIPEGYSVSREKKERFSLILESASTNQTSMYLCASRAGRGPQETQYFGPGTRLLVL.

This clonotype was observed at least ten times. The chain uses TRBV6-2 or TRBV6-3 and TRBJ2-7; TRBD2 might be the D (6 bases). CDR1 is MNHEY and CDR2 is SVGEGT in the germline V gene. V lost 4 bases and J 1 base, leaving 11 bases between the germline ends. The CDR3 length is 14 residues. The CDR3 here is CASSWAGGSYEQYF. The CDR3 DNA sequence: TGTGCCAGCAGTTGGGCCGGGGGTTCCTACGAGCAGTACTTC.